The 8 T cell receptor beta chains presented below share a single source sample, sequenced in a study of T cell responses to AZD1222 COVID-19 vaccine. Libraries were prepared by immunoSEQ multiplex PCR; TCRdb keeps only in-frame clonotypes and omits some of them. The repertoire holds tens of thousands of clones, with approximately 88% as singletons. This specimen was peripheral blood, taken 28 days after the second AZD1222 dose. Source of these receptors: an adult who received the AZD1222 COVID-19 vaccine.

Concerning this clone itself: In the same sample, other DNA sequences code for this CDR3. This chain connects TRBV12-3 or TRBV12-4 to TRBJ2-5; D uncertain. This CDR3 region has 11 residues. The V and J ends lost 2 bases and 5 bases respectively, with 3 bases between them. The CDR3 DNA reads TGTGCCAGCAGTTTAAGGGAGACCCAGTACTTC. Translated: CASSLRETQYF.

CDR3 sequence (DNA): TGTGCCAGCAGTAAGGCAAGGGACACTTCCTACGAGCAGTACTTC. Translating gives CASSKARDTSYEQYF. This rearrangement joins TRBV27 to TRBJ2-7; maybe TRBD1 (6 bases). This CDR3 spans 15 amino acids. Trimming cost V 5 bases and J 1 base, with 15 bases left between them. Germline CDR1 is MNHEY and CDR2 is SMNVEV (reference sequence).

The CDR3, as DNA: TGTGCCAGCCGGGGGACAAGCTACAATGAGCAGTTCTTC. It encodes CASRGTSYNEQFF. This sequence joins TRBV27 and TRBJ2-1; the D call may be TRBD1 or TRBD2 (6 bases each). This CDR3 spans 13 amino acids. Trimming removed 8 bases at V and 3 bases at J, with 11 bases between. Germline assignment: CDR1 MNHEY and CDR2 SMNVEV (reference sequence).

The chain combines TRBV15 with TRBJ2-7; 7 bases are shared with TRBD1. This CDR3 is 13 amino acids long. CDR1 and CDR2 (germline): LNHNV, YYDKDF (reference sequence). J gave up 12 bases and V 0 bases, and 8 bases lay outside the gene matches. CDR3 loop: CATSRDVRQGLYF. Written as DNA, the CDR3 is TGTGCCACCAGCAGAGATGTCCGACAGGGATTGTACTTC.

V and J are TRBV9 and TRBJ1-3, with 10 nucleotides matching TRBD1. V trimming: 2 bases; J trimming: 0 bases; junction bases outside the gene matches: 5. This CDR3 spans 17 amino acids. Germline CDR1 is SGDLS and CDR2 is YYNGEE. The CDR3 is CASSVGQGVHSGNTIYF. CDR3 sequence (DNA): TGTGCCAGCAGCGTCGGACAGGGGGTTCACTCTGGAAACACCATATATTTT.

The genes are TRBV4-2 and TRBJ2-5; tentative D call: TRBD1 (5 bases). The CDR3 is 15 amino acids. Between the trimmed V and J ends, which lost 0 bases and 2 bases, there was a span of 10 bases. Looked up from germline, CDR1 is LGHNA and CDR2 is YNFKEQ. CDR3 protein: CASSQDRQQQETQYF. As DNA, the CDR3 is TGTGCCAGCAGCCAAGATCGACAGCAACAAGAGACCCAGTACTTC.

J is TRBJ1-3 and V is TRBV19; D uncertain. Germline V gene lookup returns CDR1 LNHDA and CDR2 SQIVND (reference sequence). The ends were cut back, 10 bases at V and 0 bases at J, with 13 bases in the middle. This CDR3 has 14 amino acids. This CDR3 is CATAATASGNTIYF. CDR3 bases: TGTGCCACCGCGGCCACAGCCTCTGGAAACACCATATATTTT.

The table lists this clone with a few counts. The chain is built from TRBV30 and TRBJ2-2, with 7 bases that match TRBD1. This CDR3 has 15 amino acids. The junction had 10 bases not matched to a gene; V was cut back by 2 bases and J by 7 bases. Looked up from germline, CDR1 is GTSNPN and CDR2 is SVGIG (reference sequence). The DNA for the CDR3 is TGTGCCTGGAGTCGGAAGGGGGCTGCGGGCGGGGAGCTGTTTTTT. This encodes CAWSRKGAAGGELFF.